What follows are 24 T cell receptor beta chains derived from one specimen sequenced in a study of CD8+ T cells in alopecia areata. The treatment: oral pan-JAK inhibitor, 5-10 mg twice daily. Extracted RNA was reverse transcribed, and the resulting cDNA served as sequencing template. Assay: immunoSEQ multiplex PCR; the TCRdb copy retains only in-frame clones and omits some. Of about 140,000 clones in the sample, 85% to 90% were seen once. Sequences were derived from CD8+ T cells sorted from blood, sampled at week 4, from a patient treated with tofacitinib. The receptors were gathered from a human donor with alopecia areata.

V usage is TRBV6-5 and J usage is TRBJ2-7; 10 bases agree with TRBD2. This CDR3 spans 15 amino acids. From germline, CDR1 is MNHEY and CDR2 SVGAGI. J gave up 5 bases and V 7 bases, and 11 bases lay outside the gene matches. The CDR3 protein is CASTPPLAGENEQYF. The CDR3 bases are TGTGCCAGCACCCCCCCCCTAGCGGGAGAGAACGAGCAGTACTTC.

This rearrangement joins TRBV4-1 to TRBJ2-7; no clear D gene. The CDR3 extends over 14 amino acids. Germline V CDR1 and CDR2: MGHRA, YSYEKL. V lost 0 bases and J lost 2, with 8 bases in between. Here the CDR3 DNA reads TGCGCCAGCAGCCAAGACCACCAACCCTACGAGCAGTACTTC. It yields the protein CASSQDHQPYEQYF.

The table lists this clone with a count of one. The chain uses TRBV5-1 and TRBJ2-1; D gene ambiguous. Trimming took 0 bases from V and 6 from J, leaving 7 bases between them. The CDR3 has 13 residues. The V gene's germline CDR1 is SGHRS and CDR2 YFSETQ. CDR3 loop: CASSLAELNEQFF. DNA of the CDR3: TGCGCCAGCAGCTTGGCCGAGCTCAATGAGCAGTTCTTC.

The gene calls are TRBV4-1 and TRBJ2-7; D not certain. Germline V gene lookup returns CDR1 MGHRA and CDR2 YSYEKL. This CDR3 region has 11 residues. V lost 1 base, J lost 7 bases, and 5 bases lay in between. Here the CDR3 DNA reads TGCGCCAGCAGCCAAGGGCCGGAGCAGTACTTC. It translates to CASSQGPEQYF.

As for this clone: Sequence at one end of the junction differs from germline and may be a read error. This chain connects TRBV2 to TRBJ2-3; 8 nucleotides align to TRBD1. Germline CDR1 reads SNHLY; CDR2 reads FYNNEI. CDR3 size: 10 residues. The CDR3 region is CASTGQGDHF. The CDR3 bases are TGTGCCAGCACTGGACAGGGCGACCATTTT.

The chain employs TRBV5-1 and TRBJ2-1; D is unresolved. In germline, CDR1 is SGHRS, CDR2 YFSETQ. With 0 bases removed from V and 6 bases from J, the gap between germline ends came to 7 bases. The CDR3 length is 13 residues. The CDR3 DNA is TGCGCCAGCAGCTTGGTGGCGCCCAATGAGCAGTTCTTC. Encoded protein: CASSLVAPNEQFF.

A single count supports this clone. The CDR3 region is CATGDKRNYGYTF. The CDR3 DNA sequence: TGTGCCACTGGGGACAAGAGAAACTATGGCTACACCTTC. The chain recombines TRBV5-6 with TRBJ1-2; tentative D call: TRBD1 (6 bases). Germline V gene sequence: CDR1 SGHDT, CDR2 YYEEEE. V lost 9 bases and J lost 2, with 14 bases in between. This CDR3 contains 13 residues.

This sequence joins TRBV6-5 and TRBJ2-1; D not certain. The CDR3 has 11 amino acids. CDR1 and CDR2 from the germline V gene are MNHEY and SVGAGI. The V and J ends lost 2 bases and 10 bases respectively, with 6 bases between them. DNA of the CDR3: TGTGCCAGCAGTTACGGCCGCGAGCAGTTCTTC. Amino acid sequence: CASSYGREQFF.

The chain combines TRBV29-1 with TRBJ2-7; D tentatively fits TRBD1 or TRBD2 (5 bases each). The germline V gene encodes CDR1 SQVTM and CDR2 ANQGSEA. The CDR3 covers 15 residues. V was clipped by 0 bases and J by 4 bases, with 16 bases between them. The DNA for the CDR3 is TGCAGCGTTGAAGATCAAGGGACCGGGCTTTACGAGCAGTACTTC. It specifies CSVEDQGTGLYEQYF.

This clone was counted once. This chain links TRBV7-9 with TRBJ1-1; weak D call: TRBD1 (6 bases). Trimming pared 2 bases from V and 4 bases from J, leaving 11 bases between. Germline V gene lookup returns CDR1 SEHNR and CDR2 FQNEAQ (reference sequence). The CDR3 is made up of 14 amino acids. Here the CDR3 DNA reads TGTGCCAGCAGCTTATTCCAGGGGTCCACTGAAGCTTTCTTT. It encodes CASSLFQGSTEAFF.

The CDR3 region is CASSLRGPLYTF. In nucleotides, the CDR3 is TGTGCCAGCAGTTTACGAGGTCCCCTTTACACCTTC. The J gene is TRBJ1-2, the V gene TRBV27, with D unresolved. V lost 2 bases, J lost 11 bases, and 12 bases lay in between. Germline assignment: CDR1 MNHEY and CDR2 SMNVEV (reference sequence). The CDR3 has 12 residues.

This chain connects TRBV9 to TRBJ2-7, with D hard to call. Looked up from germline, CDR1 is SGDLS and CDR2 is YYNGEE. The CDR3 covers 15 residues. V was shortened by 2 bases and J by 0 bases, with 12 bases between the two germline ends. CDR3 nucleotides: TGTGCCAGCAGCGTGGAAACGGCGACCTCCTACGAGCAGTACTTC. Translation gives CASSVETATSYEQYF. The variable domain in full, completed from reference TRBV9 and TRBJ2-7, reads DSGVTQTPKHLITATGQRVTLRCSPRSGDLSVYWYQQSLDQGLQFLIQYYNGEERAKGNILERFSAQQFPDLHSELNLSSLELGDSALYFCASSVETATSYEQYFGPGTRLTVT.

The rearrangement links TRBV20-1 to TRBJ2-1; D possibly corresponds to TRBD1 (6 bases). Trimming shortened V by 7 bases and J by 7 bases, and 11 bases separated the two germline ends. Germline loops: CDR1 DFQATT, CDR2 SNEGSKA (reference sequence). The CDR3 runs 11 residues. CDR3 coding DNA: TGCAGTGGTGATAGGGGGAATGAGCAGTTCTTC. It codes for CSGDRGNEQFF.

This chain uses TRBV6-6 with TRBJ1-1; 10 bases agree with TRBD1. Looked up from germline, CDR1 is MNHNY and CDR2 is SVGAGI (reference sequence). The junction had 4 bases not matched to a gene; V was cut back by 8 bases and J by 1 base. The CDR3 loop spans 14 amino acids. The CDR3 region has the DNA TGTGCCAGCGGGTGGACAGGGGGGAACACTGAAGCTTTCTTT. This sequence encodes CASGWTGGNTEAFF.

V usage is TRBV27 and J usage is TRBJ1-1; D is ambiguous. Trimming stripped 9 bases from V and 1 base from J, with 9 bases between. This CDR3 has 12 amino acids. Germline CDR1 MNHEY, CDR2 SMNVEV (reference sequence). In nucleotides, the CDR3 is TGTGCCAGTGGCAGCCCGAACACTGAAGCTTTCTTT. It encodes CASGSPNTEAFF.

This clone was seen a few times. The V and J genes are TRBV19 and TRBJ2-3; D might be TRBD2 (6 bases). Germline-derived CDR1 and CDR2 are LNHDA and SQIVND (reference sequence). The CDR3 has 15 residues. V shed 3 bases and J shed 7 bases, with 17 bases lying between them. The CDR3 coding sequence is TGTGCCAGTAGTATTTGGTCCGGGAGCGGCAATACGCAGTATTTT. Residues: CASSIWSGSGNTQYF. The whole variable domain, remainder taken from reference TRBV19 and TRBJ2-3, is DGGITQSPKYLFRKEGQNVTLSCEQNLNHDAMYWYRQDPGQGLRLIYYSQIVNDFQKGDIAEGYSVSREKKESFPLTVTSAQKNPTAFYLCASSIWSGSGNTQYFGPGTRLTVL.

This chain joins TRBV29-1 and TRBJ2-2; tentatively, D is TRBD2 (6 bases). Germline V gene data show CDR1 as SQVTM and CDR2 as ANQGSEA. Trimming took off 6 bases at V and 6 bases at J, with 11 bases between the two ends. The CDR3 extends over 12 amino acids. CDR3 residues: CSVDGLSGELFF. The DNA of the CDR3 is TGCAGCGTGGATGGACTATCCGGGGAGCTGTTTTTT.

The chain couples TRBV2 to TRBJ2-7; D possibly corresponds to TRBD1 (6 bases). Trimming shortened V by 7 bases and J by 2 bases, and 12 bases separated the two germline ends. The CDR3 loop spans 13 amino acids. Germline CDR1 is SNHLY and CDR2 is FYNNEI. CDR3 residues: CASTWTETYEQYF. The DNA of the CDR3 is TGTGCCAGCACTTGGACAGAAACCTACGAGCAGTACTTC.

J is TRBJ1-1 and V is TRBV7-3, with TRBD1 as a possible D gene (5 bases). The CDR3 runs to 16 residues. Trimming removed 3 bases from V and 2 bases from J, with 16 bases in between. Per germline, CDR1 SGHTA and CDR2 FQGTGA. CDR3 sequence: CASSFWEQGTNTEAFF. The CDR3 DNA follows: TGTGCCAGCAGCTTCTGGGAGCAGGGCACAAACACTGAAGCTTTCTTT.

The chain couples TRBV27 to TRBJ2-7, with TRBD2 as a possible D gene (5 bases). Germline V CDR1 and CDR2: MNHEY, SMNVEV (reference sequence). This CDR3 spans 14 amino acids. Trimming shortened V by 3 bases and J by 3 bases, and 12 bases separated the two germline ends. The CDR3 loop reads CASSLSGLNYEQYF. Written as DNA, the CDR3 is TGTGCCAGCAGTTTGTCCGGACTTAACTACGAGCAGTACTTC.

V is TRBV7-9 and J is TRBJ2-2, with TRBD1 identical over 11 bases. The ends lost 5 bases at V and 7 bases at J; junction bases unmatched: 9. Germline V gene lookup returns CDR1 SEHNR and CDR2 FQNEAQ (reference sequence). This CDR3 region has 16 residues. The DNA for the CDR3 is TGTGCCAGCAGCCTCAAGGACAGGGGGCTCGGCGGGGAGCTGTTTTTT. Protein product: CASSLKDRGLGGELFF.

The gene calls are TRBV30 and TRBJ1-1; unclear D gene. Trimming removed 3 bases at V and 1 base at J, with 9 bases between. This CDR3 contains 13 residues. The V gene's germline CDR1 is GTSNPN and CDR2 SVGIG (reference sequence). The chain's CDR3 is CAWRFPQNTEAFF. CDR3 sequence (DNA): TGTGCCTGGAGGTTCCCTCAGAACACTGAAGCTTTCTTT.

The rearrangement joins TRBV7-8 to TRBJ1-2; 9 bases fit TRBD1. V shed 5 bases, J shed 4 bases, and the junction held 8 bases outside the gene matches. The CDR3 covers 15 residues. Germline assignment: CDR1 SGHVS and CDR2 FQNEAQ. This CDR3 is CASSPGTGSAYGYTF. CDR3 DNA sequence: TGTGCCAGCAGCCCCGGGACAGGGAGTGCCTATGGCTACACCTTC. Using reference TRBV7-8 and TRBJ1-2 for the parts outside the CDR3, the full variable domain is GAGVSQSPRYKVAKRGQDVALRCDPISGHVSLFWYQQALGQGPEFLTYFQNEAQLDKSGLPSDRFFAERPEGSVSTLKIQRTQQEDSAVYLCASSPGTGSAYGYTFGSGTRLTVV.

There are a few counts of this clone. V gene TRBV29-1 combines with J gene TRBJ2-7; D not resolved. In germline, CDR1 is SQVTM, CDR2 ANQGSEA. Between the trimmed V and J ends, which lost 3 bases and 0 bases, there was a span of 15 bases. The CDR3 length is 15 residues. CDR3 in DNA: TGCAGCGTTGAGCGACGGTCCCAGAGCTCCTACGAGCAGTACTTC. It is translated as CSVERRSQSSYEQYF.